Following are 29 T cell receptor beta chains from one sample sequenced in a study of T cells after yellow fever vaccination. One entry per CDR3 protein results from TCRdb running MiXCR on the 5' RACE reads. The data contain hundreds of thousands of distinct CDR3 sequences, over 9% of them seen just once; the ten biggest clones take up under 15%. Sequenced material: PBMCs, taken on the day of the yellow fever booster vaccination. Receptors were obtained from a man aged 30-40 years who received the YFV17D yellow fever vaccine.

The V call is TRBV6-1, the J call TRBJ1-5; 7 nucleotides align to TRBD1. The junction had 8 bases not matched to a gene; V was cut back by 6 bases and J by 3 bases. The germline CDR1 and CDR2 sequences are MNHNS and SASEGT. This CDR3 has 15 amino acids. The CDR3 DNA reads TGTGCCAGCAGCCGCGACAGGGCTCTCAATCAGCCCCAGCATTTT. Amino acid sequence: CASSRDRALNQPQHF.

The chain uses TRBV6-1 and TRBJ2-3; 13 bases are shared with TRBD2. Germline V gives CDR1 MNHNS, CDR2 SASEGT. V lost 9 bases and J lost 4; bases outside the gene matches: 4. The CDR3 consists of 14 residues. The CDR3: CASWGLAGPDTQYF. The CDR3 region has the DNA TGTGCCAGTTGGGGACTAGCGGGACCAGATACGCAGTATTTT.

This clonotype was found many times. The J gene is TRBJ2-3, the V gene TRBV5-6; no firm D call. CDR3 length equals 14 residues. Trimming left V 1 base short and J 2 bases short, with 8 bases between. Per germline, CDR1 SGHDT and CDR2 YYEEEE. CDR3 amino acids: CASSLLGPTDTQYF. For the CDR3, the DNA is TGTGCCAGCAGCTTGTTAGGGCCCACAGATACGCAGTATTTT.

The V gene is TRBV11-2, the J gene TRBJ2-3; D not resolved. CDR1 SGHAT and CDR2 FQNNGV come from the germline V gene. Trimming cost V 5 bases and J 11 bases, with 11 bases left between them. The CDR3 spans 11 residues. The CDR3 loop reads CASSPLSVQYF. CDR3 in DNA: TGTGCCAGCAGCCCGCTGTCTGTGCAGTATTTT. Looking up the rest from reference TRBV11-2 and TRBJ2-3 gives the full variable domain: EAGVAQSPRYKIIEKRQSVAFWCNPISGHATLYWYQQILGQGPKLLIQFQNNGVVDDSQLPKDRFSAERLKGVDSTLKIQPAKLEDSAVYLCASSPLSVQYFGPGTRLTVL.

This clonotype was picked up a small number of times. The gene calls are TRBV14 and TRBJ2-7; 11 bases align to TRBD2. The germline V gene has CDR1 SGHDN and CDR2 FVKESK. Losses at the gene ends were 4 bases for V and 6 bases for J; bases not matched to a gene: 17. CDR3 length: 18 amino acids. The CDR3 region is CASSRPLWLAGGVSEQYF. CDR3 coding DNA: TGTGCCAGCAGCCGGCCTTTGTGGCTAGCGGGAGGAGTATCCGAGCAGTACTTC.

The genes are TRBV7-9 and TRBJ2-2, with 9 bases fitting TRBD2. With 6 bases clipped from V and 3 bases from J, the junction kept 11 bases outside the gene matches. The germline V gene encodes CDR1 SEHNR and CDR2 FQNEAQ (reference sequence). CDR3 size: 17 residues. The CDR3 sequence: CASRTLAGRGYTGELFF. CDR3 in DNA: TGTGCCAGCAGGACCCTAGCGGGAAGAGGGTACACCGGGGAGCTGTTTTTT.

There are a few counts of this clonotype. The chain employs TRBV5-1 and TRBJ1-4, with a tentative D call TRBD1 (6 bases). The CDR3 is made up of 13 amino acids. Trimming shortened V by 4 bases and J by 7 bases, and 11 bases separated the two germline ends. Germline V CDR1 and CDR2: SGHRS, YFSETQ. The CDR3 sequence is CASSEGGGEKLFF. The CDR3, as DNA: TGCGCCAGCAGCGAGGGGGGTGGTGAAAAACTGTTTTTT.

This clonotype occurred a few times. This chain joins TRBV6-4 and TRBJ2-1, with D perhaps matching TRBD2 (5 bases). Between the trimmed V and J ends, which lost 0 bases and 0 bases, there was a span of 9 bases. The CDR3 loop spans 16 amino acids. Germline CDR1 and CDR2: MRHNA and SNTAGT. The CDR3 sequence is CASSDSRVSSYNEQFF. CDR3 DNA sequence: TGTGCCAGCAGTGACTCGAGGGTAAGCTCCTACAATGAGCAGTTCTTC.

This clonotype has a handful of counts. This rearrangement joins TRBV5-1 to TRBJ1-1; no firm D call. The germline V gene has CDR1 SGHRS and CDR2 YFSETQ. Trimming removed 0 bases at V and 0 bases at J, with 6 bases between. This CDR3 spans 14 amino acids. The DNA of the CDR3 is TGCGCCAGCAGCTTGGCCAATCTGAACACTGAAGCTTTCTTT. It encodes CASSLANLNTEAFF.

The J gene is TRBJ2-5, the V gene TRBV6-5, with D maybe TRBD2 (6 bases). V was cut by 0 bases and J by 4 bases, with 12 bases left in between. The CDR3 has 15 amino acids. The V gene's germline CDR1 is MNHEY and CDR2 SVGAGI. Here the CDR3 reads CASSYSIADIETQYF. CDR3 sequence (DNA): TGTGCCAGCAGTTACTCGATAGCGGACATAGAGACCCAGTACTTC.

The rearrangement joins TRBV29-1 to TRBJ2-3; 8 nucleotides agree with TRBD2. CDR1 SQVTM and CDR2 ANQGSEA come from the germline V gene. Trimming cost V 7 bases and J 3 bases; bases outside gene matches: 12. The CDR3 contains 15 residues. CDR3 nucleotide sequence: TGCAGCGCCGCCGGGTGGAGCGGGAGTACAGATACGCAGTATTTT. Translating gives CSAAGWSGSTDTQYF.

This chain connects TRBV7-6 to TRBJ1-4, with a tentative D call TRBD1 (6 bases). The CDR3 is 15 amino acids. Germline CDR1 reads SGHVS; CDR2 reads FNYEAQ. With 2 bases removed from V and 8 bases from J, the gap between germline ends came to 15 bases. The CDR3 here is CASSLSGAREEKLFF. In DNA form, the CDR3 reads TGTGCCAGCAGCTTATCAGGGGCACGGGAGGAAAAACTGTTTTTT.

This clonotype showed up just a few times. V and J are TRBV7-6 and TRBJ2-1; 13 bases fit TRBD2. With V trimmed by 1 base and J by 5 bases, 20 bases remained unmatched. The CDR3 is 22 residues long. Per the germline V gene, CDR1 is SGHVS and CDR2 is FNYEAQ. The CDR3 DNA sequence: TGTGCCAGCAGCTTAGACTCTTTGGCCCCGGGACTAGCGGGATGGATAAACAATGAGCAGTTCTTC. It specifies CASSLDSLAPGLAGWINNEQFF.

This rearrangement joins TRBV12-3 or TRBV12-4 to TRBJ2-2, with 12 bases matching TRBD2. The V gene end was trimmed by 4 bases and the J gene end by 5 bases; junction bases not matched to a gene: 11. The CDR3 length is 18 residues. CDR3: CASSSSSLAGGPTGELFF. CDR3 DNA: TGTGCCAGCAGTTCAAGCTCGCTAGCGGGAGGGCCAACCGGGGAGCTGTTTTTT.

Only a few counts were recorded for this clonotype. The chain links TRBV6-5 to TRBJ2-3; D is tentatively TRBD1 or TRBD2 (5 bases each). The ends were cut back, 2 bases at V and 0 bases at J, with 15 bases in the middle. CDR1 and CDR2 from the germline V gene are MNHEY and SVGAGI. This CDR3 contains 17 residues. The CDR3 nucleotides are TGTGCCAGCAGTTACGGGTTTTGGGGGATTAGCACAGATACGCAGTATTTT. This codes for CASSYGFWGISTDTQYF.

The chain joins TRBV28 to TRBJ2-7; D possibly matches TRBD1 or TRBD2 (5 bases each). The CDR3 runs 15 residues. Germline CDR1 and CDR2: MDHEN and SYDVKM. With 2 bases removed from V and 4 bases from J, the gap between germline ends came to 15 bases. In DNA form, the CDR3 reads TGTGCCAGCAGTTTAGAGGGGCAGGGTGGGTACGAGCAGTACTTC. The encoded protein is CASSLEGQGGYEQYF.

This clonotype has a handful of counts. V and J are TRBV6-5 and TRBJ1-6; D unclear. V was clipped by 0 bases and J by 9 bases, with 6 bases between them. Germline assignment: CDR1 MNHEY and CDR2 SVGAGI. This CDR3 is 13 amino acids long. The CDR3 region has the DNA TGTGCCAGCAGTTACTCCTCTCTTTCACCCCTCCACTTT. Translation: CASSYSSLSPLHF.

This chain joins TRBV27 and TRBJ2-5; D gene unclear. CDR3 length equals 13 residues. V gave up 8 bases and J gave up 1 base, with 11 bases separating them. Germline V gene lookup returns CDR1 MNHEY and CDR2 SMNVEV (reference sequence). The CDR3 bases are TGTGCCAGCCGGGCACAGCTCCAAGAGACCCAGTACTTC. This translates into CASRAQLQETQYF.

At least ten counts were recorded for this clonotype. This sequence joins TRBV5-6 and TRBJ2-1; 13 bases line up with TRBD2. Germline trimming cut 5 bases from V and 6 bases from J; bases unmatched to any gene: 5. The CDR3 consists of 15 residues. Germline V gene lookup returns CDR1 SGHDT and CDR2 YYEEEE. In nucleotides, the CDR3 is TGTGCCAGCAGGGGGGGACTAGCGGGATTCAATGAGCAGTTCTTC. It is translated as CASRGGLAGFNEQFF.

This clonotype has just a few counts. V is TRBV7-2 and J is TRBJ2-7; D is possibly TRBD1 (5 bases). The germline CDR1 and CDR2 sequences are SGHTA and FQGNSA. V was shortened by 3 bases and J by 7 bases, with 16 bases between the two germline ends. The CDR3 consists of 14 residues. CDR3 sequence: CASSLIPPPGEQYF. The CDR3 DNA reads TGTGCCAGCAGCTTGATCCCTCCCCCAGGGGAGCAGTACTTC.

The chain employs TRBV28 and TRBJ2-1, with 9 positions matching TRBD2. The germline gives CDR1 MDHEN, CDR2 SYDVKM. The CDR3 loop spans 15 amino acids. V lost 8 bases and J lost 6; bases outside the gene matches: 11. The CDR3 nucleotides read TGTGCCAGCTGCCCTAGCGGGACCCCCCCCAATGAGCAGTTCTTC. Its translation: CASCPSGTPPNEQFF.

The V gene is TRBV28, the J gene TRBJ1-1, with 7 bases that match TRBD1. Germline lookup yields CDR1 MDHEN and CDR2 SYDVKM. Trimming removed 5 bases from V and 0 bases from J; junction bases left unmatched: 6. The CDR3 runs to 15 residues. CDR3 bases: TGTGCCAGCAGTATCCCGGGACAGATGAACACTGAAGCTTTCTTT. The encoded protein is CASSIPGQMNTEAFF.

This clonotype was observed at least ten times. The chain couples TRBV7-2 to TRBJ2-7, with D possibly being TRBD2 (6 bases). Germline CDR1 and CDR2: SGHTA and FQGNSA. The CDR3 has 15 amino acids. Trimming stripped 5 bases from V and 0 bases from J, with 14 bases between. The CDR3: CASSLTGLSSYEQYF. CDR3 in DNA: TGTGCCAGCAGCCTAACGGGACTGAGCTCCTACGAGCAGTACTTC.

This clonotype was counted between two and nine times. V is TRBV6-2 or TRBV6-3 and J is TRBJ2-7; either TRBD1 or TRBD2 may fit D (5 bases each). The CDR3 runs to 16 residues. Germline V CDR1 and CDR2: MNHEY, SVGEGT. Trimming stripped 0 bases from V and 1 base from J, with 13 bases between. CDR3: CASSYSSGTGSYEQYF. The CDR3 bases are TGTGCCAGCAGTTACTCGAGTGGGACGGGGTCCTACGAGCAGTACTTC.

A few counts support this clonotype. This chain links TRBV10-2 with TRBJ2-2, with TRBD1 identical over 8 bases. CDR1 and CDR2 (germline): WSHSY, SAAADI. After removal of 7 bases from V and 3 bases from J, the junction contained 7 bases not matched to a gene. This CDR3 is 15 amino acids long. CDR3 sequence: CASNLGQAYTGELFF. The CDR3 bases are TGCGCCAGCAATTTGGGACAGGCTTACACCGGGGAGCTGTTTTTT.

This chain joins TRBV7-6 and TRBJ1-5; D uncertain. The CDR3 contains 13 residues. Per the germline V gene, CDR1 is SGHVS and CDR2 is FNYEAQ. Trimming left V 5 bases short and J 4 bases short, with 9 bases between. CDR3 protein: CASSPRENQPQHF. CDR3 nucleotides: TGTGCCAGCAGCCCGCGGGAAAATCAGCCCCAGCATTTT.

This clonotype was counted a few times. This rearrangement joins TRBV9 to TRBJ2-1, with D unclear. Trimming shortened V by 0 bases and J by 3 bases, and 7 bases separated the two germline ends. Germline CDR1 SGDLS, CDR2 YYNGEE. This CDR3 region has 14 residues. The CDR3, as DNA: TGTGCCAGCAGCGTAGCCTCCAGCTACAATGAGCAGTTCTTC. Its protein product is CASSVASSYNEQFF.

This sequence joins TRBV7-2 and TRBJ1-1, with TRBD1 matching 7 bases. This CDR3 contains 14 residues. With 5 bases clipped from V and 5 bases from J, the junction kept 8 bases outside the gene matches. From germline, CDR1 is SGHTA and CDR2 FQGNSA. The CDR3 here is CASSARGRGTEAFF. In nucleotides, the CDR3 is TGTGCCAGCAGCGCCCGGGGCAGGGGGACTGAAGCTTTCTTT.

This sequence joins TRBV7-9 and TRBJ2-7; the D is unclear. CDR3 length: 15 residues. Germline assignment: CDR1 SEHNR and CDR2 FQNEAQ (reference sequence). The V gene lost 3 bases and the J gene lost 0 bases, with 12 bases spanning the gap. DNA for the CDR3: TGTGCCAGCAGCTTCGCGGAAATAGGCTCCTACGAGCAGTACTTC. Translated, it gives CASSFAEIGSYEQYF.